The present T cell receptor (beta chain) was sequenced within a study of response to subunit inactivated influenza vaccine. The CDR3 contains 14 residues. Germline loops: CDR1 SGHRS, CDR2 YFSETQ. This clonotype was counted at least ten times. Its antigen is currently unknown. An end of the junction differs from the germline gene, which may be a read error. General observations from the study: Seasonal influenza vaccination, on each occasion, was suggested by the authors to recruit few new T cells.

TCRdb called the RT-PCR reads again in MiXCR, with one record for every CDR3 protein. The table lists about 620,000 distinct CDR3 sequences, around 11% of them singletons. This sample was also put to use in a study of T cells expressing NK-cell markers. From that report: A 5'RACE template switching approach incorporating UMIs was used to make TCR beta cDNA. Sorted CD3+CD56+NKG2C+, CD3+CD56+NKG2C- and CD3+CD56-NKG2C+ T cells provided the TCR beta repertoires. Of the CD8+ T cell pool in about 6 donors, roughly 1.0-8% was accounted for by dominant NKG2C+ clonotypes.

This TCR was recovered from a man aged 50 to 59 who received an inactivated influenza vaccine. Sequencing used PBMCs from blood, obtained on the day of vaccination. This rearrangement joins TRBV5-1 to TRBJ2-5; 9 bases are a match to TRBD2. The CDR3 sequence is CASSLSGSQETQYF. CDR3 DNA sequence: TGTGCCAGCAGTCTTAGCGGGAGTCAAGAGACCCAGTACTTC. The full variable domain, rest sourced from reference TRBV5-1 and TRBJ2-5, is KAGVTQTPRYLIKTRGQQVTLSCSPISGHRSVSWYQQTPGQGLQFLFEYFSETQRNKGNFPGRFSGRQFSNSRSEMNVSTLELGDSALYLCASSLSGSQETQYFGPGTRLLVL.